Below, 24 T cell receptor beta chains from the same sample are listed, as sequenced in a study of shared clonotypes between healthy human individuals. Clones were sequenced by immunoSEQ multiplex PCR, and TCRdb holds only the in-frame ones, with some missing. This table holds roughly 810,000 clones, 96% found once. Naive CD8 isolation took CD45RO-negative cells positively selected for CCR7 and excluded terminally differentiated effector memory CD45RA+ cells. Sequencing was done on a sample of naive CD8+ T cells sorted from blood. All receptors derive from a man between 25 and 39 years old in good health.

CDR3 region: CSVLGGQYNEQFF. The DNA of the CDR3 is TGCAGCGTTTTAGGAGGGCAGTACAATGAGCAGTTCTTC. The chain recombines TRBV29-1 with TRBJ2-1, with D perhaps matching TRBD2 (6 bases). Germline V lookup: CDR1 SQVTM, CDR2 ANQGSEA. The CDR3 is 13 amino acids. V lost 5 bases to trimming and J lost 4 bases, with 12 bases between them.

The chain recombines TRBV7-9 with TRBJ1-2; 8 bases are shared with TRBD1. This CDR3 spans 15 amino acids. J gave up 6 bases and V 0 bases, and 6 bases lay outside the gene matches. Germline CDR1 reads SEHNR; CDR2 reads FQNEAQ (reference sequence). CDR3 bases: TGTGCCAGCAGCTTAGCCAGGGGGCGAGAGGATGGCTACACCTTC. Translation gives CASSLARGREDGYTF.

About this clone: The same CDR3 arises from other DNA sequences in this sample as well. This chain connects TRBV27 to TRBJ2-7; weak D call: TRBD1 (5 bases). The CDR3 runs to 13 residues. The V gene's germline CDR1 is MNHEY and CDR2 SMNVEV (reference sequence). Trimming removed 2 bases from V and 2 bases from J, with 7 bases in between. The CDR3 loop reads CASSLAGTYEQYF. Written as DNA, the CDR3 is TGTGCCAGCAGTTTAGCAGGGACCTACGAGCAGTACTTC.

This sequence joins TRBV7-9 and TRBJ2-7; TRBD1 matches at 8 bases. CDR3 length equals 16 residues. Germline V gene sequence: CDR1 SEHNR, CDR2 FQNEAQ (reference sequence). The V segment lost 4 bases and the J segment 4 bases; nucleotides outside the gene matches: 12. DNA for the CDR3: TGTGCCAGCAGCTATGAAATAGGACAGGGCAAGTACGAGCAGTACTTC. This encodes CASSYEIGQGKYEQYF.

V is TRBV7-3 and J is TRBJ1-3; TRBD1 is a possible D gene (5 bases). This CDR3 contains 16 residues. CDR1 is SGHTA, CDR2 FQGTGA, per germline. The V and J ends lost 2 bases and 0 bases respectively, with 11 bases between them. The CDR3 coding sequence is TGTGCCAGCAGCTTATGGGGAGGGGCCTCTGGAAACACCATATATTTT. It codes for CASSLWGGASGNTIYF.

The chain's CDR3 is CASTLSASSYNEQFF. As DNA, the CDR3 is TGTGCCAGCACCCTTAGCGCGAGCTCCTACAATGAGCAGTTCTTC. J is TRBJ2-1 and V is TRBV6-5; tentative D call: TRBD2 (5 bases). This CDR3 has 15 amino acids. The germline gives CDR1 MNHEY, CDR2 SVGAGI. Trimming removed 7 bases from V and 0 bases from J, with 13 bases in between.

The chain joins TRBV27 to TRBJ1-2; 10 bases line up with TRBD1. The V gene's germline CDR1 is MNHEY and CDR2 SMNVEV (reference sequence). The CDR3 is 16 amino acids. With V trimmed by 3 bases and J by 8 bases, 12 bases remained unmatched. CDR3 nucleotide sequence: TGTGCCAGCAGTTTGGCCGGGACAGGGGACTTAGGAGGCTACACCTTC. The encoded protein is CASSLAGTGDLGGYTF.

The rearrangement links TRBV5-1 to TRBJ2-7, with TRBD1 identical over 8 bases. V was clipped by 6 bases and J by 2 bases; unmatched bases: 7. The CDR3 contains 14 residues. Germline assignment: CDR1 SGHRS and CDR2 YFSETQ. The CDR3 region is CASNTGTGAYEQYF. CDR3 DNA sequence: TGCGCCAGCAACACCGGGACAGGAGCCTACGAGCAGTACTTC.

The CDR3 loop reads CASSLGGLAALRYF. The CDR3 region has the DNA TGTGCCAGCAGCTTAGGAGGACTAGCGGCTCTTAGGTACTTC. The chain combines TRBV7-9 with TRBJ2-7, with 10 nucleotides matching TRBD2. The CDR3 has 14 amino acids. The J segment lost 12 bases and the V segment lost 1 base, leaving 9 bases of the junction unmatched. Germline values: CDR1 SEHNR, CDR2 FQNEAQ (reference sequence).

This clone has just one count. The chain links TRBV6-4 to TRBJ2-7, with 7 bases fitting TRBD2. J gave up 0 bases and V 6 bases, and 5 bases lay outside the gene matches. The CDR3 consists of 14 residues. Germline lookup yields CDR1 MRHNA and CDR2 SNTAGT. The CDR3 here is CASRRTSFSYEQYF. The CDR3 DNA is TGTGCCAGCAGAAGGACTAGTTTCTCCTACGAGCAGTACTTC.

The chain combines TRBV7-9 with TRBJ2-1, with no clear D. Germline assignment: CDR1 SEHNR and CDR2 FQNEAQ (reference sequence). V lost 7 bases and J 2 bases, leaving 21 bases between the germline ends. This CDR3 is built from 17 residues. This CDR3 is CASTLILGKVAYNEQFF. CDR3 nucleotides: TGTGCCAGCACCTTGATCTTAGGCAAGGTCGCCTACAATGAGCAGTTCTTC.

J is TRBJ2-1 and V is TRBV5-6, with 10 bases fitting TRBD1. The CDR3 covers 17 residues. Unmatched junction bases numbered 6, after V lost 2 bases and J lost 1 base. CDR1 is SGHDT and CDR2 is YYEEEE in the germline V gene. CDR3 sequence reads: CASSFLGGQGSYNEQFF. CDR3 nucleotide sequence: TGTGCCAGCAGCTTCCTGGGGGGACAGGGGTCCTACAATGAGCAGTTCTTC.

The chain carries TRBV7-9 and TRBJ2-5, with a tentative D call TRBD2 (6 bases). This CDR3 is built from 15 residues. Per the germline V gene, CDR1 is SEHNR and CDR2 is FQNEAQ (reference sequence). Trimming shortened V by 4 bases and J by 4 bases, and 16 bases separated the two germline ends. CDR3 in DNA: TGTGCCAGCAGCTCCCCGGGCGGGAATAGAGAGACCCAGTACTTC. This codes for CASSSPGGNRETQYF.

V and J are TRBV7-9 and TRBJ2-7; the D gene is possibly TRBD2 (6 bases). V gave up 6 bases and J gave up 5 bases, with 17 bases separating them. This CDR3 is 14 amino acids long. Germline V gives CDR1 SEHNR, CDR2 FQNEAQ (reference sequence). The CDR3 nucleotides read TGTGCCAGCAGTTATAGGTCGGGGGTAGACGAGCAGTACTTC. It translates to CASSYRSGVDEQYF.

As concerns this clone: The identical CDR3 is also encoded by other nucleotide sequences in the sample. The chain is built from TRBV4-1 and TRBJ2-7, with 10 bases that match TRBD2. Losses at the gene ends were 0 bases for V and 3 bases for J; bases not matched to a gene: 2. The V gene's germline CDR1 is MGHRA and CDR2 YSYEKL. The CDR3 loop spans 15 amino acids. The CDR3 sequence is CASSQELAGDYEQYF. The CDR3 nucleotides are TGCGCCAGCAGCCAAGAGCTAGCGGGAGACTACGAGCAGTACTTC.

The rearrangement links TRBV7-2 to TRBJ1-1; D might be TRBD1 (5 bases). Germline assignment: CDR1 SGHTA and CDR2 FQGNSA. The CDR3 consists of 17 residues. V lost 5 bases and J 4 bases, leaving 23 bases between the germline ends. The CDR3, as DNA: TGTGCCAGCAGCCCATGGAAAACGGGACGGAGGACCACTGAAGCTTTCTTT. Residues: CASSPWKTGRRTTEAFF.

V and J are TRBV10-2 and TRBJ2-1; 7 bases match TRBD1. Germline loops: CDR1 WSHSY, CDR2 SAAADI. The V and J ends lost 10 bases and 4 bases, in that order; junction bases with no gene match: 10. The CDR3 has 14 amino acids. CDR3: CAITSGTAYNEQFF. As DNA, the CDR3 is TGCGCCATTACCTCGGGGACAGCTTACAATGAGCAGTTCTTC.

The chain recombines TRBV28 with TRBJ2-2, with 15 bases aligning to TRBD2. The V gene's germline CDR1 is MDHEN and CDR2 SYDVKM. This CDR3 comprises 18 residues. Trimming took 3 bases from V and 4 from J; bases not matched to a gene: 6. The CDR3 DNA reads as TGTGCCAGCAGTTTCGGGGGACTAGCGGGAGGCCCCACCGGGGAGCTGTTTTTT. Translating it yields CASSFGGLAGGPTGELFF.

This chain links TRBV2 with TRBJ2-7; no clear D gene. This CDR3 region has 8 residues. Germline V gene data show CDR1 as SNHLY and CDR2 as FYNNEI. V was cut by 7 bases and J by 6 bases, with 1 base left in between. In DNA form, the CDR3 reads TGTGCCAGCACCGAGCAGTACTTC. This codes for CASTEQYF.

The chain employs TRBV27 and TRBJ1-3; D is ambiguous. Germline V gene sequence: CDR1 MNHEY, CDR2 SMNVEV (reference sequence). V lost 5 bases and J lost 7, with 24 bases in between. The CDR3 totals 17 residues. The CDR3 DNA sequence: TGTGCCAGCAGTCCAAAACAAATCGACGCGCTGTGGAACACCATATATTTT. Its protein is CASSPKQIDALWNTIYF.

V is TRBV5-1 and J is TRBJ2-2; 9 positions match TRBD2. The length of the CDR3 is 16 residues. The V gene end was trimmed by 2 bases and the J gene end by 3 bases; junction bases not matched to a gene: 5. Germline V CDR1 and CDR2: SGHRS, YFSETQ. The CDR3: CASSFSAGGYTGELFF. CDR3 DNA sequence: TGCGCCAGCAGCTTTTCCGCGGGAGGGTACACCGGGGAGCTGTTTTTT.

V usage is TRBV27 and J usage is TRBJ2-3; D unclear. V was shortened by 2 bases and J by 2 bases, with 11 bases between the two germline ends. CDR1 and CDR2 (germline): MNHEY, SMNVEV (reference sequence). The CDR3 sequence is 15 residues long. CDR3 sequence reads: CASSLRASFTDTQYF. CDR3 sequence (DNA): TGTGCCAGCAGTTTAAGGGCATCCTTCACAGATACGCAGTATTTT.

This clone was seen only once. The same CDR3 is also encoded by other DNA sequences in this sample. V is TRBV7-9 and J is TRBJ2-7; 7 nucleotides agree with TRBD1. The trim removed 6 bases at V and 2 bases at J, leaving 4 bases unmatched. The germline CDR1 and CDR2 sequences are SEHNR and FQNEAQ (reference sequence). This CDR3 is 13 amino acids long. The CDR3 nucleotides are TGTGCCAGCAGTTCGGACAGGACCTACGAGCAGTACTTC. Translated: CASSSDRTYEQYF.

The chain combines TRBV7-3 with TRBJ1-5, with D tentatively TRBD1 (5 bases). Deletions cut 7 bases from V and 2 bases from J, with 27 bases between. CDR1 and CDR2 from the germline V gene are SGHTA and FQGTGA. This CDR3 comprises 19 residues. CDR3 coding DNA: TGTGCCAGCACCAGAGGGGAGGATATGCCGGTGGGCGGCAATCAGCCCCAGCATTTT. Translation: CASTRGEDMPVGGNQPQHF. Based on the CDR3 plus reference TRBV7-3 and TRBJ1-5, the full variable domain is GAGVSQTPSNKVTEKGKYVELRCDPISGHTALYWYRQSLGQGPEFLIYFQGTGAADDSGLPNDRFFAVRPEGSVSTLKIQRTERGDSAVYLCASTRGEDMPVGGNQPQHFGDGTRLSIL.